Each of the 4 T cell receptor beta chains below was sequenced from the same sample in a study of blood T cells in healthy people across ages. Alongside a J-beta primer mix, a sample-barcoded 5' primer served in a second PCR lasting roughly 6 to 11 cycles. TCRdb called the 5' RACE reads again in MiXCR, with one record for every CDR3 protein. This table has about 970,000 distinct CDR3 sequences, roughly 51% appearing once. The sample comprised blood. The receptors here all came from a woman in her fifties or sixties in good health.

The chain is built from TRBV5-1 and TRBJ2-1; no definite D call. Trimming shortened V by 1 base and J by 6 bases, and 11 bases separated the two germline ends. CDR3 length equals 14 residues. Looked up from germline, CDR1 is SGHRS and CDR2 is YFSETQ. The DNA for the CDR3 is TGCGCCAGCAGCTTGACGAACAGTATCAATGAGCAGTTCTTC. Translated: CASSLTNSINEQFF. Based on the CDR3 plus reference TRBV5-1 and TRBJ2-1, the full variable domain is KAGVTQTPRYLIKTRGQQVTLSCSPISGHRSVSWYQQTPGQGLQFLFEYFSETQRNKGNFPGRFSGRQFSNSRSEMNVSTLELGDSALYLCASSLTNSINEQFFGPGTRLTVL.

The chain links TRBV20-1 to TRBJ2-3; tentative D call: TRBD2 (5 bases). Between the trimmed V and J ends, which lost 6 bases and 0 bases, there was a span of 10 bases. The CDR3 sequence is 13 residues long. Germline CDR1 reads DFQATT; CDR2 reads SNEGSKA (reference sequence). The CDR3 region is CSARGISTDTQYF. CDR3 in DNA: TGCAGTGCACGAGGGATTAGCACAGATACGCAGTATTTT.

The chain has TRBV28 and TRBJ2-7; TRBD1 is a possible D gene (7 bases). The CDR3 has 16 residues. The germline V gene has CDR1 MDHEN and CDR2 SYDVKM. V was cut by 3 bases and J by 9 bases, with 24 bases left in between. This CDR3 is CASSFERQGLWNGQYF. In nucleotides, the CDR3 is TGTGCCAGCAGTTTTGAACGACAGGGACTTTGGAACGGGCAGTACTTC.

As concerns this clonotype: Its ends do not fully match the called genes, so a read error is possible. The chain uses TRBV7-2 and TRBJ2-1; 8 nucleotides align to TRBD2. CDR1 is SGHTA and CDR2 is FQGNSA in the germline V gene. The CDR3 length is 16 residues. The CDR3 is CASSLTAGGRYDEQFF. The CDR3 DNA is TGTGCCAGCAGCTTAACGGCGGGAGGACGCTACGATGAGCAGTTCTTC.